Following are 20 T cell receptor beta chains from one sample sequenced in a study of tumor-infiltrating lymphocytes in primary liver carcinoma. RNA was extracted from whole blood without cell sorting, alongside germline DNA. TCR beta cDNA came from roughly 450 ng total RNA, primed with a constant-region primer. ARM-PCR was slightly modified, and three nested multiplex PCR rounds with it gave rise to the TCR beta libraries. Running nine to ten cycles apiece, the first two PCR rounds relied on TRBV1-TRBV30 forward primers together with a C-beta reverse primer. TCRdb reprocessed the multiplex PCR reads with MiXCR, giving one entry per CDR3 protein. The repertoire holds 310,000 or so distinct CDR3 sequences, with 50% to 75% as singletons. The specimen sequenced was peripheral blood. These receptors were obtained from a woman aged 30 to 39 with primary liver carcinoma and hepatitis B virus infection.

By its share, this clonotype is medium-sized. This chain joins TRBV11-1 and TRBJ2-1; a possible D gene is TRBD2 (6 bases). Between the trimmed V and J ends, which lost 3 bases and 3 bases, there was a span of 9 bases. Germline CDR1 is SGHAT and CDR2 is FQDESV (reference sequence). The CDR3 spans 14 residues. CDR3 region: CASSFRGNYNEQFF. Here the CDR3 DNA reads TGTGCCAGCAGCTTTCGCGGGAACTACAATGAGCAGTTCTTC.

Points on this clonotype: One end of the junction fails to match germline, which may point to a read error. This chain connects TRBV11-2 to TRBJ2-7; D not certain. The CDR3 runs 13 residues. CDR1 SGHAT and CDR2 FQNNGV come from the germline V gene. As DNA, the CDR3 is TGTGCCAGCAGCTTAGGGTTTTCATACAAGCAGTATTTC. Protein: CASSLGFSYKQYF.

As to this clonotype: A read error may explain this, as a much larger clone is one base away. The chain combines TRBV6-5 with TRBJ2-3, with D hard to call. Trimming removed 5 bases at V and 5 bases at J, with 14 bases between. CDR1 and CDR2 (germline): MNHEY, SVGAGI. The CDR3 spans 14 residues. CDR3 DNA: TGTGCCAGCAGTCTGACAAGGGTGGAAGATACGCAGTATTTT. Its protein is CASSLTRVEDTQYF.

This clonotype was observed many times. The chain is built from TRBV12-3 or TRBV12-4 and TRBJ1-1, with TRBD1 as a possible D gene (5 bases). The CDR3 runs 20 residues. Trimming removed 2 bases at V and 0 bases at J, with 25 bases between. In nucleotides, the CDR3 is TGTGCCAGCAGTTTATTTTCGGGGCTTTCGGGGAAGGGAATGAACACTGAAGCTTTCTTT. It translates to CASSLFSGLSGKGMNTEAFF.

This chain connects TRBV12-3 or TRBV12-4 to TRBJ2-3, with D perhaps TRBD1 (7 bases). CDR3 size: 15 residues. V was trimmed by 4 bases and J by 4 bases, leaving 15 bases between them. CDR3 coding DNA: TGTGCCAGCAGTTCAGCGGGTCAGGGGGCAGATACGCAGTATTTT. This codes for CASSSAGQGADTQYF.

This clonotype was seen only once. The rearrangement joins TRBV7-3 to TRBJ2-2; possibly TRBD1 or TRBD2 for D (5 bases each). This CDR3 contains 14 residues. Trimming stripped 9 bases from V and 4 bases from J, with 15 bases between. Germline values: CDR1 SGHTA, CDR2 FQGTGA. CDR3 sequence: CARSWGWLTGELFF. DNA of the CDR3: TGTGCCAGGTCCTGGGGGTGGCTCACCGGGGAGCTGTTTTTT.

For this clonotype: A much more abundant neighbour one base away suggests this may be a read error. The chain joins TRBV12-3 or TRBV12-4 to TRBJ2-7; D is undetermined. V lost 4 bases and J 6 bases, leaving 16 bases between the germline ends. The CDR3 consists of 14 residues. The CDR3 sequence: CASSYDRGQSEQYF. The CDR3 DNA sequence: TGTGCCAGCAGTTACGATCGAGGCCAGTCCGAGCAGTACTTC.

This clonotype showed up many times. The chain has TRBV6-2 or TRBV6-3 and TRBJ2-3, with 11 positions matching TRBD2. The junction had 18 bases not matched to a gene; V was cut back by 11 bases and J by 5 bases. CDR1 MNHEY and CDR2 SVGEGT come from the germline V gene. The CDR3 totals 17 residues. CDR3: CAGSLAGGQFRRDTQYF. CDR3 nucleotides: TGTGCCGGATCTCTAGCGGGAGGACAATTCCGACGAGATACGCAGTATTTT.

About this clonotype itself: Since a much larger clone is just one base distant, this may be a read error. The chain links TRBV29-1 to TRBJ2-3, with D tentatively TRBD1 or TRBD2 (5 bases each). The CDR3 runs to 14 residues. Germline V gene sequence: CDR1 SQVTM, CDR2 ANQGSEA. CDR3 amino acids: CSGSRDPRADTRYF. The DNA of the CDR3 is TGCAGCGGTTCCCGGGACCCGCGGGCAGATACGCGGTATTTT.

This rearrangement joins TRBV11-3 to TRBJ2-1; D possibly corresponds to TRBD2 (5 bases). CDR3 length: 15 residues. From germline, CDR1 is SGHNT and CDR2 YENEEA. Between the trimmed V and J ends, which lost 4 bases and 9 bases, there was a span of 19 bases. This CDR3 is CASSSNLTGKVEQFF. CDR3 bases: TGTGCCAGCAGCTCTAACCTAACGGGGAAGGTTGAGCAGTTCTTC.

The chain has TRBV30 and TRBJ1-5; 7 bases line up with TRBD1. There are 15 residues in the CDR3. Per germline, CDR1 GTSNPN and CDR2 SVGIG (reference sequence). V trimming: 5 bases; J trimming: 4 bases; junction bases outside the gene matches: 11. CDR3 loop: CAWDLKTGTNQPQHF. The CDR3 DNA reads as TGTGCCTGGGACTTGAAGACAGGGACTAATCAGCCCCAGCATTTT.

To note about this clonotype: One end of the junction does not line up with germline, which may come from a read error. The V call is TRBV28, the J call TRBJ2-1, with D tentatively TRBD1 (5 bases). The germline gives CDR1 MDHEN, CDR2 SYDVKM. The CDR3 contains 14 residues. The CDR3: CASKGWEGVKELFF. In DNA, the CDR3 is TGTGCCAGCAAGGGTTGGGAAGGGGTTAAGGAGCTGTTCTTC.

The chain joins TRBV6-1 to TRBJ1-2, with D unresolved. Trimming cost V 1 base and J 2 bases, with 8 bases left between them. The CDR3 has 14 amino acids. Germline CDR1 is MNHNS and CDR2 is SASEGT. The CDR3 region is CASSEGSTNYGYTF. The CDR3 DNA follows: TGTGCCAGCAGTGAAGGTAGTACAAACTATGGCTACACCTTC.

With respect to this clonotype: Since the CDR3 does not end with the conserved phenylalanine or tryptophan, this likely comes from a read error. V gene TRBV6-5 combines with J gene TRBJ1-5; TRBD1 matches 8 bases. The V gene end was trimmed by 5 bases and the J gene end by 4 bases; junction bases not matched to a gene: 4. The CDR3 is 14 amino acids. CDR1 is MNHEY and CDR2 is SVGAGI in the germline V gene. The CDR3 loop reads CASSQQGENQPQHL. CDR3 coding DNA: TGTGCCAGCAGTCAACAGGGGGAGAATCAGCCCCAGCATCTT.

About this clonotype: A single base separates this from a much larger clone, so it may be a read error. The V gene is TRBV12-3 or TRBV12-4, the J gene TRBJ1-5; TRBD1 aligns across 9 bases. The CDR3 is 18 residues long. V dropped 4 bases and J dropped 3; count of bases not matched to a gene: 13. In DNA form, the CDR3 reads TGTGCCAGCAGTTCCGGGACAGGGAGGGTAAATAACAATCAGCCCCAGCATTTT. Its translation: CASSSGTGRVNNNQPQHF.

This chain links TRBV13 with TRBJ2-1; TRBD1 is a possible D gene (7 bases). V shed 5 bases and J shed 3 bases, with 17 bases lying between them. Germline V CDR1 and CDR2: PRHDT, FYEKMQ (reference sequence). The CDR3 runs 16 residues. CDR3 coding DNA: TGTGCCAGCAGCCACCATCAGGGGGGAAACTACAATGAGCAGTTCTTC. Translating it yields CASSHHQGGNYNEQFF.

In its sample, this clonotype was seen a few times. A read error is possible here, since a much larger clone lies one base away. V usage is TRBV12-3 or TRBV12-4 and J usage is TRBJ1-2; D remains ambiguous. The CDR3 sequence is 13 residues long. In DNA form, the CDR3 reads TGTGCCAGCAGTTTAGTGTACGGCTATGGCTGCACCTTC. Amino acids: CASSLVYGYGCTF.

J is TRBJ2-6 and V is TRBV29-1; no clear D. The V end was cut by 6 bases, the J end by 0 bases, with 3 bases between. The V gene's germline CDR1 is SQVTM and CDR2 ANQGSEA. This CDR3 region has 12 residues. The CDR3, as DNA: TGCAGCGTCATCTCTGGGGCCAACGTCCTGACTTTC. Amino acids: CSVISGANVLTF.

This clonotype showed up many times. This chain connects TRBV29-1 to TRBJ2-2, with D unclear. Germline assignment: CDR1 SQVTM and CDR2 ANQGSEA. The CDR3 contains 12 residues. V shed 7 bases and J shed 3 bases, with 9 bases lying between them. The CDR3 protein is CSAGRDTGELFF. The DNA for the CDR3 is TGCAGCGCCGGAAGGGACACCGGGGAGCTGTTTTTT.

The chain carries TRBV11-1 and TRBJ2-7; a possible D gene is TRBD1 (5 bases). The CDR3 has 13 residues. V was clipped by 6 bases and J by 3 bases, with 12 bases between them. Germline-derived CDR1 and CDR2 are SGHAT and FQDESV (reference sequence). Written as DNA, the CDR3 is TGTGCCAGCAGTCTCGGACATATCTACGAGCAGTACTTC. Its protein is CASSLGHIYEQYF.